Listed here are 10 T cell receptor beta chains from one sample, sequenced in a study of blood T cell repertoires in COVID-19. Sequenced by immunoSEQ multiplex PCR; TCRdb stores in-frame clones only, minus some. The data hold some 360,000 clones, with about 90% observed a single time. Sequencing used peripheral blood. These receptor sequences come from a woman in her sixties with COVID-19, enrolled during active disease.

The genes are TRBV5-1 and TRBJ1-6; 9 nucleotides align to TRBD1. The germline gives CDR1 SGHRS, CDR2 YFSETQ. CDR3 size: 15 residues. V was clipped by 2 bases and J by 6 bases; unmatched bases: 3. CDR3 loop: CASSLQGAVNSPLHF. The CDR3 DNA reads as TGCGCCAGCAGCTTACAGGGGGCAGTTAATTCACCCCTCCACTTT.

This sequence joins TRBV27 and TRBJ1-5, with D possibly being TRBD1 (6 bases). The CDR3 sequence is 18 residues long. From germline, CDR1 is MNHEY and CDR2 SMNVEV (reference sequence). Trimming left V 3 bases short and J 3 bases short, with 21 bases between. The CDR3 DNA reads TGTGCCAGCAGTTTGGGGGGAGGGGCAGGGGCGAACAATCAGCCCCAGCATTTT. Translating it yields CASSLGGGAGANNQPQHF.

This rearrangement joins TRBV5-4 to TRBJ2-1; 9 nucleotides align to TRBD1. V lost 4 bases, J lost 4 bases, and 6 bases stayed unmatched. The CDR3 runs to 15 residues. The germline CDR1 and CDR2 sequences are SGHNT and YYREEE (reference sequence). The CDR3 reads CASSSDRGAYNEQFF. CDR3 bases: TGTGCCAGCAGCAGCGACAGGGGGGCATACAATGAGCAGTTCTTC.

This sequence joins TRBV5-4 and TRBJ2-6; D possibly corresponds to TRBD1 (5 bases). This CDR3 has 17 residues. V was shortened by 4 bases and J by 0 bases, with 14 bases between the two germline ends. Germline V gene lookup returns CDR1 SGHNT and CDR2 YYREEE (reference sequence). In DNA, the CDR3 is TGTGCCAGCAGCGCCCTGAAGGGGAACTCTGGGGCCAACGTCCTGACTTTC. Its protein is CASSALKGNSGANVLTF.

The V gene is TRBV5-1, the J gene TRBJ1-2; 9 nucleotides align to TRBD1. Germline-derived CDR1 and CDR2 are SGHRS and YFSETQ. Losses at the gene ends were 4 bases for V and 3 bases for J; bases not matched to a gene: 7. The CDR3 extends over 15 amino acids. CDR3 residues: CASSLGQGGDYGYTF. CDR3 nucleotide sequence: TGCGCCAGCAGCCTGGGACAGGGTGGGGACTATGGCTACACCTTC.

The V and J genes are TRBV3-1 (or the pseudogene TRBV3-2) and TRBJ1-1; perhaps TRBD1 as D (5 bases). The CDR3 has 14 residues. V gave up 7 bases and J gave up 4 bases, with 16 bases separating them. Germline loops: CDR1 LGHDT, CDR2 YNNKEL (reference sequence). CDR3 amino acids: CASTRGWGGTEAFF. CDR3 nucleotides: TGTGCCAGCACCAGAGGATGGGGGGGCACTGAAGCTTTCTTT.

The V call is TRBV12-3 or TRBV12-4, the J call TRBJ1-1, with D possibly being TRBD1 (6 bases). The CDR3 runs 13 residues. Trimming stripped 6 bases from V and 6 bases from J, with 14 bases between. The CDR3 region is CASRLNGGAEAFF. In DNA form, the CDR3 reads TGTGCCAGCAGGCTAAATGGGGGCGCTGAAGCTTTCTTT.

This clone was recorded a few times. CDR3 coding DNA: TGTGCCAGCAGAGACAGGGGGCGTAATTCACCCCTCCACTTT. Translating it yields CASRDRGRNSPLHF. The rearrangement uses TRBV7-9 and TRBJ1-6; 10 bases line up with TRBD1. Losses at the gene ends were 6 bases for V and 6 bases for J; bases not matched to a gene: 2. Germline V CDR1 and CDR2: SEHNR, FQNEAQ (reference sequence). The CDR3 runs to 14 residues.

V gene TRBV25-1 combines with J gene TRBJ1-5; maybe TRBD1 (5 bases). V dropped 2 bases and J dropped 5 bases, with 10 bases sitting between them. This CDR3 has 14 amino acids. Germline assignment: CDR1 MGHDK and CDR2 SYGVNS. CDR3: CASSETGYYQPQHF. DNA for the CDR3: TGTGCCAGCAGTGAAACAGGTTATTATCAGCCCCAGCATTTT.

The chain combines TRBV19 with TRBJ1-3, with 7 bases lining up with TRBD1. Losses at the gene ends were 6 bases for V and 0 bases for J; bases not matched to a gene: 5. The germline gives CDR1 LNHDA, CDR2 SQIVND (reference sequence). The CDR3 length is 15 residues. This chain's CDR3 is CASSHRQGSGNTIYF. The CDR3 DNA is TGTGCCAGTAGCCACAGACAGGGCTCTGGAAACACCATATATTTT. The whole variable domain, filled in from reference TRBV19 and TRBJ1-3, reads DGGITQSPKYLFRKEGQNVTLSCEQNLNHDAMYWYRQDPGQGLRLIYYSQIVNDFQKGDIAEGYSVSREKKESFPLTVTSAQKNPTAFYLCASSHRQGSGNTIYFGEGSWLTVV.